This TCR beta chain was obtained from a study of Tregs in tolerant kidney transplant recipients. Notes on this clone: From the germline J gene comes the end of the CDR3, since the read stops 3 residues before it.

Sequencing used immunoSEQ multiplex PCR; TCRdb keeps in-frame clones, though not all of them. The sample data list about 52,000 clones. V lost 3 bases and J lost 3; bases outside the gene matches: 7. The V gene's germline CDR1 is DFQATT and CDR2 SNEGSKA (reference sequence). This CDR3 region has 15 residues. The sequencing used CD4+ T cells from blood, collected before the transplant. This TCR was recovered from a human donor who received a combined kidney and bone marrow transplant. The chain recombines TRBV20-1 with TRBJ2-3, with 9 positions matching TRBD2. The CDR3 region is CSASKAGGVTDTQYF. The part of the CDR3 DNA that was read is TGCAGTGCTAGTAAAGCGGGAGGTGTTACAGATACG.